Presented here are 17 T cell receptor beta chains from one specimen sequenced in a study of shared clonotypes between healthy human individuals. Assay used: immunoSEQ multiplex PCR; TCRdb lists only in-frame clones, some missing. The table shows about 480,000 clones, with around 79% occurring only once. Material: PBMCs. The receptors stem from a woman aged 40 to 50 in good health. Some clones in this sample may be carry-over from other donors' samples.

The rearrangement joins TRBV19 to TRBJ2-7; D is possibly TRBD1 or TRBD2 (5 bases each). V was shortened by 6 bases and J by 2 bases, with 8 bases between the two germline ends. CDR1 is LNHDA, CDR2 SQIVND, per germline (reference sequence). This CDR3 contains 12 residues. The CDR3 region is CASRADTYEQYF. The CDR3 DNA reads as TGTGCCAGTAGAGCGGACACCTACGAGCAGTACTTC.

The sample holds one count of this clone. This chain joins TRBV7-2 and TRBJ1-2, with 12 nucleotides matching TRBD1. The CDR3 consists of 16 residues. The germline CDR1 and CDR2 sequences are SGHTA and FQGNSA. V gave up 6 bases and J gave up 6 bases; unmatched junction bases: 11. The chain's CDR3 is CASRQKPGTGGNGYTF. CDR3 nucleotides: TGTGCCAGCAGACAAAAACCCGGGACAGGGGGCAATGGCTACACCTTC.

This rearrangement joins TRBV4-2 to TRBJ2-1; D may correspond to TRBD1 or TRBD2 (6 bases each). Germline V gene sequence: CDR1 LGHNA, CDR2 YNFKEQ. The CDR3 sequence is 14 residues long. The V end lost 0 bases, the J end lost 8 bases, and 11 bases lay between the germline ends. The CDR3 bases are TGTGCCAGCAGCCAAGACAGGGGAGGCCATGAGCAGTTCTTC. Protein sequence: CASSQDRGGHEQFF.

The J gene is TRBJ1-2, the V gene TRBV2; 7 positions agree with TRBD1. The germline CDR1 and CDR2 sequences are SNHLY and FYNNEI. This CDR3 region has 14 residues. The V gene end was trimmed by 2 bases and the J gene end by 7 bases; junction bases not matched to a gene: 7. CDR3 bases: TGTGCCAGCAGTGAATCGACAGGGTTTGGTGGCTACACCTTC. Amino acid sequence: CASSESTGFGGYTF.

The chain employs TRBV5-1 and TRBJ2-1; 7 bases line up with TRBD2. The V gene end was trimmed by 1 base and the J gene end by 5 bases; junction bases not matched to a gene: 6. CDR3 length equals 15 residues. Germline values: CDR1 SGHRS, CDR2 YFSETQ. CDR3 sequence: CASSLFTSEDNEQFF. In DNA, the CDR3 is TGCGCCAGCAGCTTGTTTACTAGCGAGGACAATGAGCAGTTCTTC.

The gene calls are TRBV5-6 and TRBJ1-2; 11 bases agree with TRBD1. The CDR3 is 15 amino acids. The V and J ends lost 0 bases and 7 bases, in that order; junction bases with no gene match: 5. Looked up from germline, CDR1 is SGHDT and CDR2 is YYEEEE. CDR3 DNA sequence: TGTGCCAGCAGCTTGGAGGGGACAGGGGGTATTGGCTACACCTTC. It is translated as CASSLEGTGGIGYTF.

In regard to this clone: Within the sample, other DNA sequences also encode this same CDR3. The genes are TRBV5-4 and TRBJ2-5; TRBD1 matches at 7 bases. J gave up 1 base and V 4 bases, and 4 bases lay outside the gene matches. The CDR3 contains 14 residues. CDR1 is SGHNT, CDR2 YYREEE, per germline (reference sequence). For the CDR3, the DNA is TGTGCCAGCAGCCTCGGACAGGTCCAAGAGACCCAGTACTTC. It codes for CASSLGQVQETQYF.

CDR3 in amino acids: CASSILLATGELFF. The CDR3 DNA reads as TGTGCCAGCAGCATCCTCCTAGCAACCGGGGAGCTGTTTTTT. J is TRBJ2-2 and V is TRBV7-2, with D possibly TRBD2 on 5 matching bases. With 5 bases removed from V and 5 bases from J, the gap between germline ends came to 12 bases. The CDR3 is 14 residues long. Looked up from germline, CDR1 is SGHTA and CDR2 is FQGNSA.

Comment on this clone: The same CDR3 arises from other DNA sequences in this sample as well. The rearrangement uses TRBV5-1 and TRBJ2-5, with 11 bases aligning to TRBD2. The CDR3 spans 16 residues. Germline-derived CDR1 and CDR2 are SGHRS and YFSETQ. J gave up 5 bases and V 0 bases, and 6 bases lay outside the gene matches. The CDR3 nucleotides are TGCGCCAGCAGCTTGGTCCTAGCGGGAGGTGAGGAGACCCAGTACTTC. Encoded protein: CASSLVLAGGEETQYF. The variable domain in full, completed from reference TRBV5-1 and TRBJ2-5, reads KAGVTQTPRYLIKTRGQQVTLSCSPISGHRSVSWYQQTPGQGLQFLFEYFSETQRNKGNFPGRFSGRQFSNSRSEMNVSTLELGDSALYLCASSLVLAGGEETQYFGPGTRLLVL.

V usage is TRBV10-3 and J usage is TRBJ1-1; TRBD1 matches at 7 bases. Germline CDR1 ENHRY, CDR2 SYGVKD. The V and J ends lost 6 bases and 5 bases, in that order; junction bases with no gene match: 6. The CDR3 contains 13 residues. CDR3 amino acids: CAIRQGLETEAFF. For the CDR3, the DNA is TGTGCCATCAGACAGGGGTTGGAAACTGAAGCTTTCTTT.

This clone was found once. The chain links TRBV27 to TRBJ2-7; D gene ambiguous. The CDR3 runs to 15 residues. Germline V gene lookup returns CDR1 MNHEY and CDR2 SMNVEV (reference sequence). The germline V and J ends were trimmed by 5 bases and 4 bases, with 18 bases remaining between them. The DNA for the CDR3 is TGTGCCAGCAGTCCCCGACCGGATTTTAATTACGAGCAGTACTTC. Amino acids: CASSPRPDFNYEQYF.

The rearrangement uses TRBV6-1 and TRBJ1-5; D remains unclear. The CDR3 spans 15 residues. Trimming cost V 1 base and J 0 bases, with 7 bases left between them. Germline-derived CDR1 and CDR2 are MNHNS and SASEGT. The CDR3 sequence: CASSEEDGSNQPQHF. The CDR3 DNA reads TGTGCCAGCAGTGAAGAAGACGGTAGCAATCAGCCCCAGCATTTT.

This chain joins TRBV4-1 and TRBJ2-1; D not certain. V was shortened by 7 bases and J by 4 bases, with 8 bases between the two germline ends. Per the germline V gene, CDR1 is MGHRA and CDR2 is YSYEKL. The CDR3 has 12 amino acids. In DNA, the CDR3 is TGCGCCAGCATCGGTATTTACAATGAGCAGTTCTTC. Protein sequence: CASIGIYNEQFF.

The V gene is TRBV7-2, the J gene TRBJ2-7; TRBD1 matches 7 bases. Germline CDR1 reads SGHTA; CDR2 reads FQGNSA. The CDR3 totals 15 residues. V dropped 1 base and J dropped 5; count of bases not matched to a gene: 8. Here the CDR3 reads CASSLEGTTGHEQYF. The CDR3 nucleotides are TGTGCCAGCAGCTTAGAGGGGACGACAGGGCACGAGCAGTACTTC.

The V gene is TRBV6-5, the J gene TRBJ2-5; D may correspond to TRBD1 or TRBD2 (5 bases each). The J call may be in error: the DNA end matches TRBJ2-7 better. Germline loops: CDR1 MNHEY, CDR2 SVGAGI. This CDR3 has 15 amino acids. The CDR3 DNA reads as TGTGCCAGCACTATCACACGGGGCAGAGCCTACGAGCAGTACTTC. It specifies CASTITRGRAYEQYF.

The rearrangement uses TRBV27 and TRBJ1-5; tentative D call: TRBD1 (6 bases). V was pared by 6 bases and J by 4 bases, with 16 bases between. The CDR3 covers 15 residues. From germline, CDR1 is MNHEY and CDR2 SMNVEV (reference sequence). CDR3 amino acids: CASRTQGNLNQPQHF. The CDR3 nucleotides read TGTGCCAGCAGAACACAGGGAAACTTAAATCAGCCCCAGCATTTT.

The J gene is TRBJ1-1, the V gene TRBV7-8; no reliable D call. V lost 5 bases, J lost 4 bases, and 14 bases lay in between. In germline, CDR1 is SGHVS, CDR2 FQNEAQ. The CDR3 sequence is 14 residues long. The CDR3 loop reads CASSRPQEGTEAFF. In DNA form, the CDR3 reads TGTGCCAGCAGCCGACCCCAGGAGGGCACTGAAGCTTTCTTT.